Presented here are 16 T cell receptor beta chains from one specimen sequenced in a study of T cells after yellow fever vaccination. TCRdb fed the 5' RACE reads into MiXCR, producing one record per CDR3 protein. Counted here are approximately 450,000 distinct CDR3 sequences, approximately 19% occurring once; the ten biggest clones make up roughly a sixth. Sequencing was performed on PBMCs, taken before the yellow fever booster vaccination. The receptors shown here come from a young man who received the YFV17D yellow fever vaccine.

This clonotype was recorded a few times. This chain links TRBV20-1 with TRBJ2-1; unclear D gene. The length of the CDR3 is 13 residues. Germline V gives CDR1 DFQATT, CDR2 SNEGSKA (reference sequence). V shed 0 bases and J shed 4 bases, with 7 bases lying between them. CDR3 sequence reads: CSARDPRYNEQFF. CDR3 bases: TGCAGTGCTAGAGATCCGCGTTACAATGAGCAGTTCTTC.

The chain recombines TRBV9 with TRBJ2-2; 8 bases agree with TRBD1. Losses at the gene ends were 1 base for V and 7 bases for J; bases not matched to a gene: 9. The CDR3 has 16 amino acids. CDR1 is SGDLS and CDR2 is YYNGEE in the germline V gene. CDR3 DNA sequence: TGTGCCAGCAGCGTAAGTTCAGGGGGCAACGGCGGGGAGCTGTTTTTT. Translation: CASSVSSGGNGGELFF.

This clonotype appeared many times. V usage is TRBV2 and J usage is TRBJ2-6, with unresolved D. From germline, CDR1 is SNHLY and CDR2 FYNNEI. The CDR3 consists of 13 residues. V gave up 6 bases and J gave up 3 bases, with 6 bases separating them. CDR3 amino acids: CASRNLGANVLTF. The CDR3 region has the DNA TGTGCCAGCAGGAATCTTGGGGCCAACGTCCTGACTTTC.

This clonotype has a count of ten or more. The chain carries TRBV5-1 and TRBJ2-5; perhaps TRBD2 as D (6 bases). The germline CDR1 and CDR2 sequences are SGHRS and YFSETQ. V dropped 4 bases and J dropped 5 bases, with 18 bases sitting between them. This CDR3 comprises 15 residues. CDR3 nucleotides: TGCGCCAGCAGCGAAACCGGGACGGAGGGGGAGACCCAGTACTTC. As protein: CASSETGTEGETQYF.

This clonotype was counted between two and nine times. The J gene is TRBJ1-1, the V gene TRBV7-6; D may be TRBD1 (5 bases). This CDR3 is built from 13 residues. V dropped 4 bases and J dropped 3 bases, with 9 bases sitting between them. Per germline, CDR1 SGHVS and CDR2 FNYEAQ. The CDR3 loop reads CASSWGGDTEAFF. CDR3 bases: TGTGCCAGCAGCTGGGGGGGGGACACTGAAGCTTTCTTT. The full variable domain, in which reference TRBV7-6 and TRBJ1-1 provide the parts outside the CDR3, is GAGVSQSPRYKVTKRGQDVALRCDPISGHVSLYWYRQALGQGPEFLTYFNYEAQQDKSGLPNDRFSAERPEGSISTLTIQRTEQRDSAMYRCASSWGGDTEAFFGQGTRLTVV.

This clonotype was seen repeatedly, ten times or more. The rearrangement joins TRBV25-1 to TRBJ1-6, with a tentative D call TRBD1 (5 bases). Germline V gene sequence: CDR1 MGHDK, CDR2 SYGVNS. V lost 7 bases and J lost 8, with 15 bases in between. This CDR3 comprises 14 residues. The chain's CDR3 is CASTSGTSDSPLHF. The CDR3 nucleotides read TGTGCCAGCACATCCGGGACGTCGGATTCACCCCTCCACTTT.

The gene calls are TRBV7-3 and TRBJ2-2; unclear D gene. Germline V CDR1 and CDR2: SGHTA, FQGTGA. The CDR3 loop spans 14 amino acids. V dropped 6 bases and J dropped 0 bases, with 8 bases sitting between them. The CDR3 loop is CASRQSSNTGELFF. The CDR3 bases are TGTGCCAGCAGACAGTCCTCGAACACCGGGGAGCTGTTTTTT.

The chain uses TRBV20-1 and TRBJ2-1, with 8 nucleotides matching TRBD1. The CDR3 is 14 residues long. Germline loops: CDR1 DFQATT, CDR2 SNEGSKA (reference sequence). The V and J ends lost 3 bases and 3 bases, in that order; junction bases with no gene match: 4. The CDR3 reads CSARDRVNYNEQFF. The CDR3 bases are TGCAGTGCTAGGGACAGGGTTAACTACAATGAGCAGTTCTTC.

This clonotype was detected a few times. The rearrangement joins TRBV20-1 to TRBJ2-7; the match to TRBD2 covers 9 bases. V was pared by 2 bases and J by 7 bases, with 6 bases of the junction left unmatched. The CDR3 length is 13 residues. Germline V gene sequence: CDR1 DFQATT, CDR2 SNEGSKA (reference sequence). The CDR3 region has the DNA TGCAGTGCTAGATTAGCGGGGGTGGAAGAGCAGTACTTC. Its protein is CSARLAGVEEQYF.

This clonotype was counted only a few times. The chain is built from TRBV6-2 or TRBV6-3 and TRBJ2-3; TRBD2 is a possible D gene (5 bases). This CDR3 comprises 13 residues. The V and J ends lost 2 bases and 8 bases respectively, with 11 bases between them. Germline V gene lookup returns CDR1 MNHEY and CDR2 SVGEGT. DNA of the CDR3: TGTGCCAGCAGTTACAATTCGGGGATTACGCAGTATTTT. Translated, it gives CASSYNSGITQYF.

The chain employs TRBV6-5 and TRBJ2-2, with a tentative D call TRBD2 (5 bases). The CDR3 is 15 residues long. V lost 5 bases and J lost 4, with 14 bases in between. Germline V gives CDR1 MNHEY, CDR2 SVGAGI. The CDR3 is CASSPPGESTGELFF. CDR3 bases: TGTGCCAGCAGTCCGCCCGGGGAGAGCACCGGGGAGCTGTTTTTT.

The rearrangement links TRBV7-3 to TRBJ1-1, with 12 nucleotides matching TRBD1. The CDR3 runs to 13 residues. Germline values: CDR1 SGHTA, CDR2 FQGTGA. Unmatched junction bases numbered 4, after V lost 3 bases and J lost 11 bases. CDR3 protein: CASSLGQGARAFF. In nucleotides, the CDR3 is TGTGCCAGCAGCTTGGGACAGGGGGCTCGGGCTTTCTTT. The full variable domain, in which reference TRBV7-3 and TRBJ1-1 provide the parts outside the CDR3, is GAGVSQTPSNKVTEKGKYVELRCDPISGHTALYWYRQSLGQGPEFLIYFQGTGAADDSGLPNDRFFAVRPEGSVSTLKIQRTERGDSAVYLCASSLGQGARAFFGQGTRLTVV.

This clonotype has just a few counts. The gene calls are TRBV10-1 and TRBJ2-4; tentative D call: TRBD1 (5 bases). Germline V gene sequence: CDR1 WNHNN, CDR2 SYGVQD (reference sequence). The CDR3 sequence is 15 residues long. Trimming took off 0 bases at V and 1 base at J, with 7 bases between the two ends. CDR3 sequence: CASSESAGAKNIQYF. The CDR3 DNA follows: TGCGCCAGCAGTGAGTCGGCAGGGGCCAAAAACATTCAGTACTTC.

This sequence joins TRBV27 and TRBJ2-3; 8 positions match TRBD2. The CDR3 has 17 amino acids. The germline V gene has CDR1 MNHEY and CDR2 SMNVEV (reference sequence). V lost 3 bases, J lost 7 bases, and 15 bases stayed unmatched. CDR3 loop: CASSFGARPGGRNTQYF. The CDR3 DNA reads as TGTGCCAGCAGTTTCGGGGCCCGTCCGGGGGGGCGAAATACGCAGTATTTT.

Only a few counts were recorded for this clonotype. The chain joins TRBV3-1 to TRBJ2-7; D is perhaps TRBD2 (5 bases). The germline V and J ends were trimmed by 3 bases and 2 bases, with 11 bases remaining between them. The V gene's germline CDR1 is LGHDT and CDR2 YNNKEL (reference sequence). CDR3 length equals 14 residues. CDR3 in DNA: TGTGCCAGCAGCCACTTGGCGCGGGCCTACGAGCAGTACTTC. Translation: CASSHLARAYEQYF.

The chain recombines TRBV5-5 with TRBJ2-1; D unclear. The germline V and J ends were trimmed by 4 bases and 6 bases, with 5 bases remaining between them. From germline, CDR1 is SGHKS and CDR2 YYEKEE (reference sequence). The CDR3 has 11 residues. CDR3 DNA: TGTGCCAGCAGCATAGCCAATGAGCAGTTCTTC. It yields the protein CASSIANEQFF.